This T cell receptor beta chain was sequenced in a study of blood T cell repertoires in COVID-19 (dated by TCRdb to about 2020). As for the study more broadly: Samples from collaborators originated in the United States, Italy and Spain and spanned both the acute and convalescent phases of COVID-19. The material from the prospective study consisted of cDNA or gDNA derived from T cells, B-cell-depleted T cells, or PBMCs. The dataset comprised deeply sampled blood TCRbeta repertoires from subjects exposed to, actively infected with, or recovered from COVID-19. A freely available public database, intended as a resource for researchers studying the immune response to SARS-CoV-2, is where the repertoires were released. Samples were obtained from the ongoing ImmuneRACE study (first 160 participants) and from about 1,300 subjects provided by 6 global collaborators. The sample metadata nearly always contained a de-identified subject ID, COVID-19 status, age in years and sex. Where HLA class I and class II types were available, the types were taken from metadata supplied by the sample provider, not from assay-based typing. General findings and caveats noted by the study authors: How much clinical and demographic metadata was included differed by source and by participant, and the metadata was provided uncurated.

The immunoSEQ Assay, a bias-controlled multiplex PCR, was used to amplify TCRbeta CDR3 regions from genomic DNA. As for how the authors treated the data: The number of nucleated cells in each sample was estimated by amplification of reference gene primers within the assay. To quantify the absolute abundance of each unique TCRbeta CDR3 rearrangement, sequence reads were collapsed and filtered. For each sample, productive Simpson clonality was calculated by taking the square root of Simpson's diversity index across productive rearrangements. This is the immuneACCESS table as TCRdb keeps it, with only in-frame sequences that have V and J called. A part of the clones is gone; compared with another copy, unresolved V genes explain less than half, and the rest is unexplained. Clonal size and the V and J genes are those of that table, whereas D and trimming came from the DNA. This sample comprises more than 110,000 clones, approximately 90% of them detected only once. More than 3.5% of the sample is in the top ten clones.

Trimming costs V 0 bases and J 3 bases, and their ends lie 9 bases apart. Per the germline V gene, SGDLS is the CDR1 and YYNGEE is the CDR2. The CDR3 measures 14 amino acids from cysteine to phenylalanine. The DNA shown is the 42-base CDR3, in frame from base 1. Whole blood was collected in K2EDTA tubes by collaborating institutions according to the institutions' own protocols. For TCRbeta analysis, collaborators shipped samples in one of three forms: frozen whole blood, isolated PBMCs, or DNA extracted from either of those sample types. On this clone: Its antigen is still unknown. Base quality data are lacking; no much larger clone is found one base away.

The specimen sequenced was peripheral blood. This sequence originates from a woman between 35 and 50 years old with acute or convalescent COVID-19. The chain is made from TRBV9 and TRBJ1-2, with a tentative D gene TRBD1 over 5 matching bases. CDR3 sequence: CASSVAWGDYGYTF. The DNA sequence is given as TGTGCCAGCAGCGTAGCTTGGGGGGACTATGGCTACACCTTC.